This T cell receptor beta chain came from a study of T cells in Graves' hyperthyroidism and ophthalmopathy. Findings and limits, study-wide: Through a model of 13 V-J features, ophthalmopathy was separated from stable hyperthyroidism.

Template material for amplifying TCR beta CDR3 regions consisted of RNA transcripts. With the HTBI primer set, the TCR CDR3 went through a first round of RT-PCR. TCRdb ran MiXCR on the multiplex PCR reads and lists one entry per CDR3 protein. This sample carries approximately 600,000 distinct CDR3 sequences, 14% of them seen once, and the ten largest clones take less than 9%. Many counts were recorded for this clonotype. Its antigen is unknown. The clonotype comes from a woman under 30 with Graves' ophthalmopathy. Sequencing input: blood.

CDR3 protein: CASSEQNSNQPQHF. The CDR3 region has the DNA TGTGCCAGCAGTGAACAGAATAGCAATCAGCCCCAGCATTTT. The V call is TRBV2, the J call TRBJ1-5; no clear D. The V end lost 2 bases, the J end lost 0 bases, and 5 bases lay between the germline ends. From germline, CDR1 is SNHLY and CDR2 FYNNEI. CDR3 length equals 14 residues.